These 8 T cell receptor beta chains were sequenced from one sample in a study of T cell repertoires in cytomegalovirus infection. Their antigens are not known. TCRdb re-called the reads through MiXCR, storing one row per CDR3 protein. The sample records about a million distinct CDR3 sequences, approximately 33% being singletons. The sequencing here drew on cultured CD8+ T cells from PBMCs, taken from culture after CMV antigen stimulation. These receptors originate from a human donor in good health (CMV status not recorded). Some clones in this sample may be carry-over from other donors' samples.

The V call is TRBV5-6, the J call TRBJ2-7, with TRBD1 as a possible D gene (6 bases). The CDR3 covers 14 residues. Deletions cut 4 bases from V and 5 bases from J, with 16 bases between. From germline, CDR1 is SGHDT and CDR2 YYEEEE. The CDR3 nucleotides are TGTGCCAGCAGCAGAATACAGGGTCGCAACGAGCAGTACGTC. Amino acid sequence: CASSRIQGRNEQYV.

There are many counts of this clonotype. CDR3 sequence reads: CASSPPGQVISGANVLTF. CDR3 bases: TGTGCCAGCAGTCCTCCGGGACAGGTTATCTCTGGGGCCAACGTCCTGACTTTC. The rearrangement links TRBV7-6 to TRBJ2-6; 8 bases line up with TRBD1. The CDR3 runs 18 residues. V shed 6 bases, J shed 0 bases, and the junction held 10 bases outside the gene matches. Looked up from germline, CDR1 is SGHVS and CDR2 is FNYEAQ.

Note on this clonotype: This may stem from a read error, because a much larger clone lies one nucleotide away. The chain has TRBV7-2 and TRBJ2-2; D remains unclear. Germline loops: CDR1 SGHTA, CDR2 FQGNSA. V was trimmed by 1 base and J by 7 bases, leaving 10 bases between them. The CDR3 covers 14 residues. CDR3 protein: CASSLEGYIGELFF. The DNA of the CDR3 is TGTGCCAGCAGCTTAGAGGGATACATCGGGGAGCTGTTTTTT.

The chain couples TRBV5-4 to TRBJ2-1; D perhaps matches TRBD2 (5 bases). Germline assignment: CDR1 SGHNT and CDR2 YYREEE (reference sequence). V shed 1 base and J shed 0 bases, with 14 bases lying between them. This CDR3 is built from 17 residues. CDR3 DNA sequence: TGTGCCAGCAGCTTGTCTTTTGGACTCCTCTCCTACAATGAGCAGTTCTTC. Its translation is CASSLSFGLLSYNEQFF.

This clonotype showed up many times. The chain links TRBV7-9 to TRBJ2-1; the D is unclear. CDR1 is SEHNR, CDR2 FQNEAQ, per germline (reference sequence). Trimming stripped 1 base from V and 8 bases from J, with 3 bases between. CDR3 length: 11 amino acids. CDR3 amino acids: CASSLGHEQFF. CDR3 DNA sequence: TGTGCCAGCAGCTTAGGTCATGAGCAGTTCTTC. Full variable domain (outside the CDR3, taken from reference TRBV7-9 and TRBJ2-1): DTGVSQNPRHKITKRGQNVTFRCDPISEHNRLYWYRQTLGQGPEFLTYFQNEAQLEKSRLLSDRFSAERPKGSFSTLEIQRTEQGDSAMYLCASSLGHEQFFGPGTRLTVL.

This clonotype came up a few times. V usage is TRBV27 and J usage is TRBJ1-5; possibly TRBD1 for D (5 bases). Deletions cut 5 bases from V and 0 bases from J, with 11 bases between. The CDR3 totals 15 residues. The germline CDR1 and CDR2 sequences are MNHEY and SMNVEV (reference sequence). The CDR3 region has the DNA TGTGCCAGCAGTGTGACAGAGTATAGCAATCAGCCCCAGCATTTT. Translated: CASSVTEYSNQPQHF.

This chain links TRBV7-9 with TRBJ2-2; weak D call: TRBD1 (6 bases). The CDR3 length is 15 residues. Trimming removed 8 bases from V and 6 bases from J, with 19 bases in between. Germline V gene sequence: CDR1 SEHNR, CDR2 FQNEAQ (reference sequence). CDR3 sequence (DNA): TGTGCCAGCCCCGACGGGACACCAGTCCCCGGGGAGCTGTTTTTT. It translates to CASPDGTPVPGELFF.

This clonotype has more than one count but fewer than ten. The J gene is TRBJ1-2, the V gene TRBV6-5, with 9 bases matching TRBD1. The V gene end was trimmed by 5 bases and the J gene end by 6 bases; junction bases not matched to a gene: 7. In germline, CDR1 is MNHEY, CDR2 SVGAGI. The length of the CDR3 is 14 residues. Written as DNA, the CDR3 is TGTGCCAGCAGTCCCGGGACAGGGAATCATGGCTACACCTTC. It is translated as CASSPGTGNHGYTF.